This TCR beta chain comes out of a study of graft-versus-host responses after intestinal transplantation. To note about this clone: Its antigen is unknown.

Produced via immunoSEQ multiplex PCR; TCRdb's table is partial and in-frame only. The repertoire holds some 90,000 clones, with around 84% as singletons. Germline CDR1 MGHRA, CDR2 YSYEKL. The CDR3 totals 16 residues. With 5 bases removed from V and 7 bases from J, the gap between germline ends came to 20 bases. This receptor was taken from a human donor who received an intestinal transplant. The chain couples TRBV4-1 to TRBJ2-2; weak D call: TRBD2 (7 bases). Here the sequenced sample was unstimulated CD4+ T cells sorted from spleen or lymph node cells, taken before intestinal transplant. The DNA of the CDR3 is TGCGCCAGCAGCAAAACAAGACCGGGGGGCGGCGGGGAGCTGTTTTTT. Encoded protein: CASSKTRPGGGGELFF.